The next 2 T cell receptor beta chains were all read from a single sample in a study of blood T cell repertoires in COVID-19. The data were produced by immunoSEQ multiplex PCR, yet TCRdb's version contains in-frame clones alone and is incomplete. The sample lists fewer than 300,000 clones; approximately 81% were seen once. Sequencing was performed on peripheral blood. These receptors all stem from a woman younger than 35 with acute or convalescent COVID-19.

The V gene is TRBV29-1, the J gene TRBJ2-7, with a possible D match to TRBD1 (5 bases). The CDR3 contains 13 residues. The V end was cut by 4 bases, the J end by 0 bases, with 10 bases between. Germline values: CDR1 SQVTM, CDR2 ANQGSEA. This CDR3 reads CSVGGGTSYEQYF. CDR3 in DNA: TGCAGCGTTGGGGGCGGAACCTCCTACGAGCAGTACTTC.

The J gene is TRBJ2-2, the V gene TRBV27; 10 nucleotides line up with TRBD2. CDR1 and CDR2 from the germline V gene are MNHEY and SMNVEV (reference sequence). The CDR3 runs to 16 residues. The J segment lost 1 base and the V segment lost 2 bases, leaving 1 base of the junction unmatched. The CDR3 bases are TGTGCCAGCAGTTTAATAGCGGGAGGGAACACCGGGGAGCTGTTTTTT. This translates into CASSLIAGGNTGELFF.